A selection of T cell receptor beta chains follows, all from one sample in a study of T cells in Graves' hyperthyroidism and ophthalmopathy. From the multiplex PCR reads, TCRdb called clonotypes with MiXCR, one entry per CDR3 protein. The table includes about 520,000 distinct CDR3 sequences, approximately 25% detected once. Sequences were obtained from blood. The receptor set was obtained from a woman in her 30s with Graves' ophthalmopathy. Both conserved end residues are part of each CDR3. A D gene is named only where the DNA matches it firmly. For some rows the clone size is stated as once, few or many, or as a class when expanded; others skip it.

D,V,J,size,CDR3,DNA
TRBD1,TRBV24-1,TRBJ2-2,many,CATSRQGADTGELFF,TGTGCCACCAGCCGACAGGGGGCCGACACCGGGGAGCTGTTTTTT
.,TRBV9,TRBJ2-2,.,CASSPTLGDTGELFF,TGTGCCAGCAGCCCGACACTTGGGGACACCGGGGAGCTGTTTTTT
.,TRBV19,TRBJ1-1,many,CASSQANMNTEAFF,TGTGCCAGTAGCCAGGCCAACATGAACACTGAAGCTTTCTTT
TRBD1,TRBV6-1,TRBJ2-2,.,CASRRPDSGTGWWELFF,TGTGCCAGCCGGCGGCCAGACTCCGGGACAGGGTGGTGGGAGCTGTTTTTT
TRBD1,TRBV2,TRBJ1-2,many,CASGQGVDYGYTF,TGTGCCAGCGGGCAGGGGGTAGACTATGGCTACACCTTC
TRBD1,TRBV30,TRBJ2-5,many,CAWSTLFGSGTGGPQYF,TGTGCCTGGAGTACCCTATTTGGCTCCGGGACAGGGGGACCCCAGTACTTC
.,TRBV12-3/TRBV12-4,TRBJ1-5,many,CASSIDGSRNQPQHF,TGTGCCAGCAGTATCGACGGAAGCCGCAATCAGCCCCAGCATTTT
TRBD2,TRBV2,TRBJ2-5,many,CAISSGGRETQYF,TGTGCCATCTCTAGCGGGGGCCGAGAGACCCAGTACTTC
.,TRBV6-2/TRBV6-3,TRBJ1-1,many,CASSSRVVGEAFF,TGTGCCAGCAGTTCTCGGGTGGTCGGGGAAGCTTTCTTT
TRBD2,TRBV20-1,TRBJ2-5,many,CSATGGTFETQYF,TGCAGTGCTACGGGGGGAACGTTCGAGACCCAGTACTTC
.,TRBV6-1,TRBJ2-5,many,CASSRRWTEETQYF,TGTGCCAGCAGTCGACGTTGGACAGAAGAGACCCAGTACTTC
.,TRBV5-1,TRBJ2-3,many,CASSLGPDRPNTQYF,TGCGCCAGCAGCTTGGGCCCAGACCGACCGAATACGCAGTATTTT
.,TRBV7-9,TRBJ1-2,many,CASSLTENYGYTF,TGTGCCAGCAGCTTGACCGAGAACTATGGCTACACCTTC
.,TRBV5-6,TRBJ2-7,few,CASSLRQTQKQYF,TGTGCCAGCAGCTTGAGACAGACTCAAAAGCAGTACTTC
.,TRBV14,TRBJ1-6,.,CASSQAFGISPLHF,TGTGCCAGCAGCCAAGCATTCGGAATATCACCCCTCCACTTT
TRBD1,TRBV28,TRBJ2-7,once,CASSFDRVRVTYEQYF,TGTGCCAGCAGTTTCGACAGGGTCAGGGTTACCTACGAGCAGTACTTC
.,TRBV12-3/TRBV12-4,TRBJ1-5,many,CASSSGGTGRHSNQPQHF,TGTGCCAGCAGTTCTGGGGGTACTGGGCGCCATAGCAATCAGCCCCAGCATTTT
.,TRBV7-2,TRBJ1-2,few,CASSPYRDGYTF,TGTGCCAGCAGCCCGTACAGAGATGGCTACACCTTC
.,TRBV28,TRBJ1-5,many,CASRRSWGNQAQHF,TGTGCCAGCAGGCGAAGTTGGGGCAATCAGGCCCAGCATTTT
.,TRBV20-1,TRBJ1-1,many,CSARETGINTEAFF,TGCAGTGCTAGAGAGACGGGGATAAACACTGAAGCTTTCTTT
TRBD1,TRBV20-1,TRBJ1-1,many,CSASDRGLDTEAFF,TGCAGTGCTTCAGACAGGGGGCTAGACACTGAAGCTTTCTTT
.,TRBV2,TRBJ1-1,many,CASSAQRPYWNTEAFF,TGTGCCAGCAGTGCTCAGAGGCCATACTGGAACACTGAAGCTTTCTTT
.,TRBV5-1,TRBJ2-5,few,CASSRVGSGETQYF,TGCGCCAGCAGCCGGGTGGGGTCCGGAGAGACCCAGTACTTC